Below, 20 T cell receptor beta chains from the same sample are listed, as sequenced in a study of blood T cell repertoires in COVID-19. The data were produced by immunoSEQ multiplex PCR, yet TCRdb's version contains in-frame clones alone and is incomplete. The sample has 45,000 to 50,000 clones; more than 80% are singletons. Sequenced material: peripheral blood. Every receptor here comes from a man older than 75 in a cohort sampled during active COVID-19.

V gene TRBV29-1 combines with J gene TRBJ2-7, with D perhaps TRBD1 (7 bases). Germline CDR1 SQVTM, CDR2 ANQGSEA. The ends were cut back, 7 bases at V and 0 bases at J, with 10 bases in the middle. The CDR3 extends over 12 amino acids. The CDR3 nucleotides read TGCAGCGGACAGGGAGGCTCCTACGAGCAGTACTTC. Protein product: CSGQGGSYEQYF.

V is TRBV19 and J is TRBJ1-2; TRBD1 matches at 9 bases. The J segment lost 4 bases and the V segment lost 6 bases, leaving 0 bases of the junction unmatched. Germline lookup yields CDR1 LNHDA and CDR2 SQIVND (reference sequence). CDR3 size: 12 residues. In nucleotides, the CDR3 is TGTGCCAGTAGGGACAGGGGCTATGGCTACACCTTC. Amino acids: CASRDRGYGYTF. The full variable domain, rest sourced from reference TRBV19 and TRBJ1-2, is DGGITQSPKYLFRKEGQNVTLSCEQNLNHDAMYWYRQDPGQGLRLIYYSQIVNDFQKGDIAEGYSVSREKKESFPLTVTSAQKNPTAFYLCASRDRGYGYTFGSGTRLTVV.

The chain is built from TRBV19 and TRBJ2-5; 7 bases align to TRBD2. Germline trimming cut 4 bases from V and 0 bases from J; bases unmatched to any gene: 5. Germline V lookup: CDR1 LNHDA, CDR2 SQIVND (reference sequence). This CDR3 comprises 15 residues. CDR3 nucleotides: TGTGCCAGTAGTACTGGGCGGGGGTACCAAGAGACCCAGTACTTC. This gives the protein CASSTGRGYQETQYF.

The V call is TRBV3-1 (or the pseudogene TRBV3-2), the J call TRBJ2-7; 9 bases match TRBD1. The CDR3 is 16 residues long. The V segment lost 4 bases and the J segment 4 bases; nucleotides outside the gene matches: 11. Per the germline V gene, CDR1 is LGHDT and CDR2 is YNNKEL (reference sequence). The CDR3 here is CASSLNKGQGLYEQYF. In DNA, the CDR3 is TGTGCCAGCAGCCTGAACAAGGGACAGGGTCTTTACGAGCAGTACTTC.

The chain is built from TRBV4-2 and TRBJ2-7, with TRBD2 identical over 14 bases. The CDR3 runs 17 residues. With V trimmed by 4 bases and J by 2 bases, 7 bases remained unmatched. Per germline, CDR1 LGHNA and CDR2 YNFKEQ. This CDR3 is CASSLGLAGGYTYEQYF. CDR3 DNA: TGTGCCAGCAGCCTAGGACTAGCGGGGGGATACACCTACGAGCAGTACTTC.

The chain is built from TRBV15 and TRBJ2-5; 12 bases are a match to TRBD2. Per germline, CDR1 LNHNV and CDR2 YYDKDF (reference sequence). The CDR3 runs to 17 residues. V was clipped by 1 base and J by 5 bases; unmatched bases: 8. The CDR3 DNA sequence: TGTGCCACCAGCAGAGGACGACTAGCGGGAGTGGGTGAGACCCAGTACTTC. Translation gives CATSRGRLAGVGETQYF.

The chain couples TRBV6-2 or TRBV6-3 to TRBJ2-7, with 11 bases that match TRBD2. CDR1 MNHEY and CDR2 SVGEGT come from the germline V gene. The CDR3 has 18 residues. V shed 4 bases, J shed 2 bases, and the junction held 13 bases outside the gene matches. CDR3 sequence (DNA): TGTGCCAGCAGTTCAACTAGCGGGAGAGAGGGAAGCCCCTACGAGCAGTACTTC. Translating gives CASSSTSGREGSPYEQYF.

The chain links TRBV7-8 to TRBJ1-2; tentatively, D is TRBD1 (5 bases). This CDR3 has 14 residues. In germline, CDR1 is SGHVS, CDR2 FQNEAQ. Deletions cut 5 bases from V and 5 bases from J, with 15 bases between. CDR3 DNA: TGTGCCAGCAGCCCTGCGGGACGGGCGTATGGCTACACCTTC. This translates into CASSPAGRAYGYTF.

This clone was observed a handful of times. The V and J genes are TRBV10-3 and TRBJ2-1, with D perhaps TRBD1 (7 bases). This CDR3 is built from 15 residues. V lost 10 bases and J 6 bases, leaving 22 bases between the germline ends. Germline values: CDR1 ENHRY, CDR2 SYGVKD. The CDR3 reads CATSIGGGKSNEQFF. In DNA, the CDR3 is TGTGCCACCTCGATTGGAGGGGGCAAAAGCAATGAGCAGTTCTTC.

With respect to this clone: An end of the junction does not agree with germline; a read error may underlie this. The CDR3 nucleotides read TGTGCTAGCAGCGCGGGACGATGGGACACTGAAGCTTTCTTT. Residues: CASSAGRWDTEAFF. This chain joins TRBV7-7 and TRBJ1-1; the D gene is possibly TRBD1 (5 bases). Germline assignment: CDR1 SSHAT and CDR2 FNYEAQ (reference sequence). CDR3 length equals 14 residues.

The chain links TRBV19 to TRBJ2-3; TRBD1 might be the D (5 bases). Germline CDR1 LNHDA, CDR2 SQIVND (reference sequence). There are 16 residues in the CDR3. V lost 7 bases, J lost 0 bases, and 17 bases lay in between. CDR3 DNA sequence: TGTGCCAGTACAGGGCCCTCTTGGGCTAGCACAGATACGCAGTATTTT. Protein product: CASTGPSWASTDTQYF.

This clone was detected only a few times. This rearrangement joins TRBV19 to TRBJ1-1; D gene unclear. In germline, CDR1 is LNHDA, CDR2 SQIVND (reference sequence). Trimming took 4 bases from V and 1 from J, leaving 13 bases between them. The CDR3 extends over 15 amino acids. The CDR3 sequence: CASSTRLLGNTEAFF. The CDR3 coding sequence is TGTGCCAGTAGTACCCGACTTTTAGGGAACACTGAAGCTTTCTTT.

The chain joins TRBV5-1 to TRBJ1-1; D remains unclear. This CDR3 region has 16 residues. The V end lost 1 base, the J end lost 1 base, and 14 bases lay between the germline ends. CDR1 and CDR2 (germline): SGHRS, YFSETQ. The CDR3, as DNA: TGCGCCAGCAGCTTGAGTGGGCAGGTCACGAACACTGAAGCTTTCTTT. Translation gives CASSLSGQVTNTEAFF.

The chain uses TRBV19 and TRBJ1-4; D perhaps matches TRBD1 (6 bases). The CDR3 length is 14 residues. Germline values: CDR1 LNHDA, CDR2 SQIVND (reference sequence). The ends were cut back, 5 bases at V and 5 bases at J, with 12 bases in the middle. The CDR3 is CASSPGTQNEKLFF. As DNA, the CDR3 is TGTGCCAGTAGTCCCGGGACACAGAATGAAAAACTGTTTTTT.

In this sample, this clone turned up once. The chain recombines TRBV28 with TRBJ1-4; 11 nucleotides align to TRBD1. The V gene end was trimmed by 4 bases and the J gene end by 8 bases; junction bases not matched to a gene: 6. The CDR3 consists of 15 residues. The germline gives CDR1 MDHEN, CDR2 SYDVKM. CDR3 DNA: TGTGCCAGCAGTTCCCCGGGACAGGGGGTCGAAAAACTGTTTTTT. It encodes CASSSPGQGVEKLFF. Supplemented by reference TRBV28 and TRBJ1-4, the full variable domain reads DVKVTQSSRYLVKRTGEKVFLECVQDMDHENMFWYRQDPGLGLRLIYFSYDVKMKEKGDIPEGYSVSREKKERFSLILESASTNQTSMYLCASSSPGQGVEKLFFGSGTQLSVL.

The chain has TRBV25-1 and TRBJ2-1; unclear D gene. V was clipped by 1 base and J by 4 bases, with 11 bases between them. CDR3 length: 15 residues. CDR1 and CDR2 (germline): MGHDK, SYGVNS. The CDR3 region is CASSEFGGFYNEQFF. In DNA, the CDR3 is TGTGCCAGCAGTGAATTTGGCGGTTTTTACAATGAGCAGTTCTTC.

The V call is TRBV7-2, the J call TRBJ2-3; 8 bases are shared with TRBD2. Trimming cost V 3 bases and J 6 bases; bases outside gene matches: 14. The CDR3 is 17 amino acids. In germline, CDR1 is SGHTA, CDR2 FQGNSA. CDR3 DNA: TGTGCCAGCAGCTTGCGGGGCGGTAGCGGGGCCTCGGATACGCAGTATTTT. This codes for CASSLRGGSGASDTQYF. The complete variable domain, with remaining parts taken from reference TRBV7-2 and TRBJ2-3, reads GAGVSQSPSNKVTEKGKDVELRCDPISGHTALYWYRQSLGQGLEFLIYFQGNSAPDKSGLPSDRFSAERTGGSVSTLTIQRTQQEDSAVYLCASSLRGGSGASDTQYFGPGTRLTVL.

V and J are TRBV6-5 and TRBJ1-2; no reliable D call. This CDR3 is 12 amino acids long. Germline CDR1 is MNHEY and CDR2 is SVGAGI. V was cut by 6 bases and J by 6 bases, with 11 bases left in between. CDR3 DNA: TGTGCCAGCAGCCGGACTGAGGATGGCTACACCTTC. It is translated as CASSRTEDGYTF.

This clone has only one observation. The chain employs TRBV5-1 and TRBJ2-7; 9 nucleotides match TRBD2. Germline trimming cut 2 bases from V and 7 bases from J; bases unmatched to any gene: 13. The germline CDR1 and CDR2 sequences are SGHRS and YFSETQ. This CDR3 is 16 amino acids long. CDR3 residues: CASSFGPSGNAGEQYF. Here the CDR3 DNA reads TGCGCCAGCAGCTTTGGGCCTAGCGGGAATGCGGGGGAGCAGTACTTC. Variable domain in full (rest from reference TRBV5-1 and TRBJ2-7): KAGVTQTPRYLIKTRGQQVTLSCSPISGHRSVSWYQQTPGQGLQFLFEYFSETQRNKGNFPGRFSGRQFSNSRSEMNVSTLELGDSALYLCASSFGPSGNAGEQYFGPGTRLTVT.

This chain connects TRBV5-1 to TRBJ2-1, with 8 nucleotides matching TRBD2. The CDR3 length is 16 residues. Germline values: CDR1 SGHRS, CDR2 YFSETQ. Germline trimming cut 2 bases from V and 2 bases from J; bases unmatched to any gene: 6. Here the CDR3 DNA reads TGCGCCAGCAGCTTCAACCCTAGCGGGCCCTACAATGAGCAGTTCTTC. Translating it yields CASSFNPSGPYNEQFF.